The source of this T cell receptor beta chain is a study of T cells after posttransplantation cyclophosphamide. Clones were read by immunoSEQ multiplex PCR, and TCRdb kept only the in-frame ones, dropping some. The sample has some 53,000 clones, about 86% seen once; the top ten hold about 2.7%. Sequencing was performed on PBMCs. This clonotype originated in a young man with a blood cancer, CMV-positive, and with a related stem cell donor.

CDR3 residues: CASSQTSGSSNEQFF. In DNA, the CDR3 is TGTGCCAGCAGTCAGACTAGCGGGAGCTCCAATGAGCAGTTCTTC. The chain has TRBV6-4 and TRBJ2-1; TRBD2 matches at 12 bases. Unmatched junction bases numbered 5, after V lost 5 bases and J lost 6 bases. CDR3 size: 15 residues. Germline V gives CDR1 MRHNA, CDR2 SNTAGT.